These 26 T cell receptor beta chains came from one sample sequenced in a study of T cells in narcolepsy. TCRdb's table, derived via immunoSEQ multiplex PCR, lists solely in-frame clones and lacks some. The sample consists of roughly 30,000 clones, around 79% of them appearing once. The sequencing input was memory (CD45RA-) CD4+ T cells from blood. These receptors were obtained from a human donor in good health.

This clone was counted only a few times. The chain combines TRBV6-1 with TRBJ2-7; perhaps TRBD2 as D (5 bases). Trimming pared 6 bases from V and 1 base from J, leaving 16 bases between. Germline V gene lookup returns CDR1 MNHNS and CDR2 SASEGT. This CDR3 is 15 amino acids long. The DNA of the CDR3 is TGTGCCAGCAGGGTTTTGTCGACGGGATCCTACGAGCAGTACTTC. Encoded protein: CASRVLSTGSYEQYF.

The V call is TRBV19, the J call TRBJ1-6; D is possibly TRBD1 (6 bases). From germline, CDR1 is LNHDA and CDR2 SQIVND (reference sequence). Trimming took off 5 bases at V and 10 bases at J, with 27 bases between the two ends. CDR3 length equals 18 residues. The CDR3 nucleotides are TGTGCCAGTAGTCCGCCCCGGGTCCACAGGGAAGTTGGCTCACCCCTCCACTTT. Its translation: CASSPPRVHREVGSPLHF. Full variable domain (missing parts from reference TRBV19 and TRBJ1-6): DGGITQSPKYLFRKEGQNVTLSCEQNLNHDAMYWYRQDPGQGLRLIYYSQIVNDFQKGDIAEGYSVSREKKESFPLTVTSAQKNPTAFYLCASSPPRVHREVGSPLHFGNGTRLTVT.

V gene TRBV9 combines with J gene TRBJ2-6; the D gene is possibly TRBD1 (6 bases). The CDR3 is made up of 15 amino acids. The V gene lost 3 bases and the J gene lost 4 bases, with 11 bases spanning the gap. The germline V gene has CDR1 SGDLS and CDR2 YYNGEE. Here the CDR3 reads CASSAGTLGANVLTF. The CDR3 bases are TGTGCCAGCAGCGCCGGGACACTCGGGGCCAACGTCCTGACTTTC.

On this clone itself: Other nucleotide sequences from this sample produce the same CDR3. The V and J genes are TRBV6-5 and TRBJ1-1; 10 nucleotides line up with TRBD1. This CDR3 comprises 15 residues. Germline CDR1 and CDR2: MNHEY and SVGAGI. Unmatched junction bases numbered 6, after V lost 6 bases and J lost 2 bases. The CDR3 is CASSPRDRGNTEAFF. The CDR3 DNA follows: TGTGCCAGCAGCCCAAGGGACAGGGGTAACACTGAAGCTTTCTTT.

This chain connects TRBV7-2 to TRBJ1-5; TRBD1 might be the D (6 bases). This CDR3 has 15 residues. The V gene's germline CDR1 is SGHTA and CDR2 FQGNSA. The V and J ends lost 4 bases and 2 bases respectively, with 12 bases between them. The chain's CDR3 is CASSSQTGRNQPQHF. The CDR3 DNA sequence: TGTGCCAGCAGCTCACAGACAGGCCGCAATCAGCCCCAGCATTTT.

This clone came up once. The rearrangement uses TRBV5-1 and TRBJ2-3; TRBD2 agrees at 9 bases. Unmatched junction bases numbered 8, after V lost 0 bases and J lost 3 bases. Germline lookup yields CDR1 SGHRS and CDR2 YFSETQ. CDR3 size: 17 residues. In DNA, the CDR3 is TGCGCCAGCAGCTTGGCCGGGATAGCGGGAGTGACAGATACGCAGTATTTT. This translates into CASSLAGIAGVTDTQYF.

CDR3 coding DNA: TGTGCCAGCACACCTTCTCGGACAGGCAATCAGCCCCAGCATTTT. Residues: CASTPSRTGNQPQHF. This chain connects TRBV19 to TRBJ1-5; weak D call: TRBD1 (6 bases). Germline CDR1 is LNHDA and CDR2 is SQIVND (reference sequence). The V gene lost 9 bases and the J gene lost 2 bases, with 17 bases spanning the gap. The CDR3 spans 15 residues.

This sequence joins TRBV27 and TRBJ2-6; perhaps TRBD2 as D (5 bases). Trimming stripped 5 bases from V and 3 bases from J, with 5 bases between. Germline CDR1 reads MNHEY; CDR2 reads SMNVEV (reference sequence). The CDR3 covers 13 residues. The CDR3 region has the DNA TGTGCCAGCAGTCGGGGTGGGGCCAACGTCCTGACTTTC. It encodes CASSRGGANVLTF.

V usage is TRBV11-3 and J usage is TRBJ2-3; D unresolved. The V end was cut by 5 bases, the J end by 2 bases, with 14 bases between. The CDR3 loop spans 15 amino acids. Germline CDR1 and CDR2: SGHNT and YENEEA. CDR3 residues: CASSEVPGHTDTQYF. The CDR3 bases are TGTGCCAGCAGCGAAGTCCCGGGCCACACAGATACGCAGTATTTT.

The chain links TRBV5-6 to TRBJ2-7; TRBD2 agrees at 8 bases. The junction had 4 bases not matched to a gene; V was cut back by 2 bases and J by 0 bases. CDR3 size: 15 residues. The germline V gene encodes CDR1 SGHDT and CDR2 YYEEEE. CDR3 DNA sequence: TGTGCCAGCAGCTTCTGGAGCGGGAGCTCCTACGAGCAGTACTTC. Encoded protein: CASSFWSGSSYEQYF.

The chain is built from TRBV27 and TRBJ2-7; no clear D gene. CDR1 and CDR2 from the germline V gene are MNHEY and SMNVEV (reference sequence). The CDR3 length is 12 residues. Trimming stripped 6 bases from V and 8 bases from J, with 14 bases between. The CDR3 reads CASRRDTTQQYF. The CDR3 nucleotides are TGTGCCAGCAGACGCGACACAACTCAGCAGTACTTC.

The genes are TRBV25-1 and TRBJ2-7; D is unclear. The CDR3 runs to 11 residues. Per the germline V gene, CDR1 is MGHDK and CDR2 is SYGVNS. The V end lost 4 bases, the J end lost 3 bases, and 4 bases lay between the germline ends. The CDR3 reads CASSVFYEQYF. The CDR3 DNA reads TGTGCCAGCAGTGTTTTCTACGAGCAGTACTTC.

The chain links TRBV10-3 to TRBJ2-7; maybe TRBD1 (5 bases). The V gene lost 3 bases and the J gene lost 2 bases, with 8 bases spanning the gap. CDR1 ENHRY and CDR2 SYGVKD come from the germline V gene. The CDR3 has 13 amino acids. This CDR3 is CAISDTGAYEQYF. Here the CDR3 DNA reads TGTGCCATCAGTGATACAGGAGCCTACGAGCAGTACTTC.

V and J are TRBV6-1 and TRBJ1-5; D is ambiguous. Germline V gene data show CDR1 as MNHNS and CDR2 as SASEGT. Trimming removed 3 bases at V and 6 bases at J, with 12 bases between. The CDR3 is 14 residues long. The CDR3 spells CASSEPGRGQPQHF. The DNA for the CDR3 is TGTGCCAGCAGTGAGCCGGGTCGGGGTCAGCCCCAGCATTTT.

As DNA, the CDR3 is TGTGCCAGCAGCTTGGGGTTGAGCAATCAGCCCCAGCATTTT. Translation: CASSLGLSNQPQHF. This sequence joins TRBV5-6 and TRBJ1-5; D ambiguous. Germline lookup yields CDR1 SGHDT and CDR2 YYEEEE. Trimming left V 0 bases short and J 1 base short, with 5 bases between. The CDR3 contains 14 residues.

Worth noting for this clone: The same CDR3 is also encoded by other DNA sequences in this sample. The gene calls are TRBV19 and TRBJ2-7; tentatively, D is TRBD2 (5 bases). The germline CDR1 and CDR2 sequences are LNHDA and SQIVND (reference sequence). V was trimmed by 6 bases and J by 7 bases, leaving 19 bases between them. The CDR3 runs to 14 residues. The CDR3 DNA is TGTGCCAGTAGCCTTACCGGGGTGGGTCGGGAGCAGTACTTC. It translates to CASSLTGVGREQYF.

The V and J genes are TRBV9 and TRBJ1-2; D is unclear. The CDR3 runs 13 residues. V was trimmed by 2 bases and J by 6 bases, leaving 11 bases between them. Germline CDR1 is SGDLS and CDR2 is YYNGEE. The CDR3 reads CASSVGEKNGYTF. CDR3 DNA: TGTGCCAGCAGCGTGGGTGAGAAAAATGGCTACACCTTC.

This rearrangement joins TRBV7-3 to TRBJ2-2, with D possibly matching TRBD1 (5 bases). Germline V gives CDR1 SGHTA, CDR2 FQGTGA. The CDR3 is 14 residues long. Trimming shortened V by 5 bases and J by 6 bases, and 13 bases separated the two germline ends. The CDR3 DNA follows: TGTGCCAGCAGCAAGGGGATCCTGGCCGGGGAGCTGTTTTTT. Protein sequence: CASSKGILAGELFF.

The chain joins TRBV18 to TRBJ2-7; no definite D call. CDR3 length equals 14 residues. Trimming took off 5 bases at V and 3 bases at J, with 14 bases between the two ends. Germline loops: CDR1 KGHSH, CDR2 LQKENI. This chain's CDR3 is CASSSGTRGYEQYF. CDR3 nucleotide sequence: TGTGCCAGCTCATCAGGAACAAGAGGCTACGAGCAGTACTTC.

The chain carries TRBV5-1 and TRBJ2-7; 7 bases map to TRBD1. CDR1 and CDR2 (germline): SGHRS, YFSETQ. This CDR3 spans 14 amino acids. V trimming: 3 bases; J trimming: 0 bases; junction bases outside the gene matches: 3. CDR3 sequence: CASSWGTASYEQYF. In DNA, the CDR3 is TGCGCCAGCAGCTGGGGGACAGCCTCCTACGAGCAGTACTTC. The variable domain in full, with the rest retrieved from reference TRBV5-1 and TRBJ2-7, is KAGVTQTPRYLIKTRGQQVTLSCSPISGHRSVSWYQQTPGQGLQFLFEYFSETQRNKGNFPGRFSGRQFSNSRSEMNVSTLELGDSALYLCASSWGTASYEQYFGPGTRLTVT.

V and J are TRBV7-8 and TRBJ2-7; D assignment may be TRBD1 or TRBD2 (7 bases each). There are 13 residues in the CDR3. V dropped 5 bases and J dropped 9 bases, with 17 bases sitting between them. Germline assignment: CDR1 SGHVS and CDR2 FQNEAQ. For the CDR3, the DNA is TGTGCCAGCAGCCTCGACAGGGAGGGCGGGCAGTACTTC. Translated: CASSLDREGGQYF.

The rearrangement uses TRBV6-5 and TRBJ1-4; 7 bases agree with TRBD1. There are 13 residues in the CDR3. The germline CDR1 and CDR2 sequences are MNHEY and SVGAGI. Trimming at V came to 6 bases and at J to 4 bases, leaving 2 bases not matched to a gene. The CDR3, as DNA: TGTGCCAGCAGGGGACAGAGTAATGAAAAACTGTTTTTT. Translation gives CASRGQSNEKLFF.

The chain joins TRBV6-6 to TRBJ1-2; D might be TRBD1 (5 bases). This CDR3 contains 13 residues. V dropped 7 bases and J dropped 2 bases, with 11 bases sitting between them. Germline loops: CDR1 MNHNY, CDR2 SVGAGI (reference sequence). The CDR3, as DNA: TGTGCCAGCACGGCGGGGACCAACTATGGCTACACCTTC. Translating gives CASTAGTNYGYTF.

The rearrangement joins TRBV27 to TRBJ2-7; D is unclear. Trimming took off 6 bases at V and 0 bases at J, with 15 bases between the two ends. Germline V gives CDR1 MNHEY, CDR2 SMNVEV (reference sequence). There are 15 residues in the CDR3. DNA for the CDR3: TGTGCCAGCAGACGAGACGCCTTAAGCTCCTACGAGCAGTACTTC. As protein: CASRRDALSSYEQYF.

This clone has a single count. The gene calls are TRBV4-2 and TRBJ2-1; D is uncertain. The CDR3 has 16 residues. CDR1 and CDR2 from the germline V gene are LGHNA and YNFKEQ. V lost 4 bases, J lost 8 bases, and 21 bases lay in between. Written as DNA, the CDR3 is TGTGCCAGCAGCCCTGGGGTGGGTCCCCAGGACGATGAGCAGTTCTTC. Translation: CASSPGVGPQDDEQFF.

The rearrangement uses TRBV14 and TRBJ2-1, with D uncertain. The CDR3 covers 13 residues. Germline loops: CDR1 SGHDN, CDR2 FVKESK. The germline V and J ends were trimmed by 0 bases and 9 bases, with 9 bases remaining between them. The CDR3 region is CASSQDQLGEQFF. Here the CDR3 DNA reads TGTGCCAGCAGCCAAGATCAGTTAGGTGAGCAGTTCTTC.